This T cell receptor beta chain was sequenced during a study of T cells in Graves' hyperthyroidism and ophthalmopathy. From RNA transcripts, TCR beta CDR3 regions were amplified. With the HTBI primer set, the TCR CDR3 went through a first round of RT-PCR. One entry per CDR3 protein results from TCRdb running MiXCR on the multiplex PCR reads. This table has approximately 380,000 distinct CDR3 sequences, over 11% appearing once. The CDR3 has 15 residues. Trimming removed 2 bases from V and 3 bases from J, with 11 bases in between. CDR1 and CDR2 (germline): SGDLS, YYNGEE. Turning to this clonotype: Its antigen remains unidentified.

Study findings and constraints: Blood also contained most expanded thyroid clonotypes above 0.001. In simple terms, a model built on 13 V-J features told ophthalmopathy apart from stable hyperthyroidism.

Extraction of PBMCs used under 13 ml of fresh peripheral blood. The TCR was taken from a man aged 45 to 65 with Graves' ophthalmopathy. The chain couples TRBV9 to TRBJ2-2, with D perhaps matching TRBD1 (6 bases). Material: blood. The CDR3 loop is CASSVRTGYTGELFF. The CDR3 DNA is TGTGCCAGCAGCGTCCGTACAGGGTACACCGGGGAGCTGTTTTTT. The variable domain in full, with the rest retrieved from reference TRBV9 and TRBJ2-2, is DSGVTQTPKHLITATGQRVTLRCSPRSGDLSVYWYQQSLDQGLQFLIQYYNGEERAKGNILERFSAQQFPDLHSELNLSSLELGDSALYFCASSVRTGYTGELFFGEGSRLTVL.